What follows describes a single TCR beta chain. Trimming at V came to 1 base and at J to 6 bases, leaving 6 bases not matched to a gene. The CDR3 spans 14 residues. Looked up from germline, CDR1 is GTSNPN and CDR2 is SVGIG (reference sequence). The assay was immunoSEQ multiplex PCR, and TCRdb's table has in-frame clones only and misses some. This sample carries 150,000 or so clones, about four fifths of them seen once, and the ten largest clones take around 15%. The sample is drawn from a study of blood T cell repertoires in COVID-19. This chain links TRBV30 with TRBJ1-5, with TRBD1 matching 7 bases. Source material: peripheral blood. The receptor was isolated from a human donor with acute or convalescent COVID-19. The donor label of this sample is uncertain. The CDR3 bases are TGTGCCTGGAGTGGAAACAGGGGAGGTCAGCCCCAGCATTTT. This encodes CAWSGNRGGQPQHF.